This T cell receptor (beta chain) is from a study of cytomegalovirus exposure and HLA in healthy donors. The wider study: HLA-typed donors contributed some 77 million unique TCRs, which were held in an early data release. The study, taken as a whole, reports: A link between a missense DCLRE1C variant and TCR beta V- and J-gene trimming emerged from a later analysis. A later examination showed that TCR association rates differed by HLA locus, with DRB1 most and HLA-C fewest.

Primers included in the PCR were 60 Vbeta and 13 Jbeta primers. Clones were sequenced by immunoSEQ multiplex PCR, and TCRdb holds only the in-frame ones, with some missing. Seen here are approximately 120,000 clones, about 73% observed once, and the top ten hold roughly 5.9%. The sample holds a few counts of this clone. What it recognizes is unknown. CDR1 SQVTM and CDR2 ANQGSEA come from the germline V gene. The CDR3 totals 12 residues. The V end lost 7 bases, the J end lost 4 bases, and 10 bases lay between the germline ends. J is TRBJ2-2 and V is TRBV29-1; D is undetermined. The source material was PBMCs. The source of this sequence is a woman aged 40-49 years in good health and CMV-seronegative. The CDR3 DNA reads TGCAGCGCCGCGCCAAGCACCGGGGAGCTGTTTTTT. Translated, it gives CSAAPSTGELFF.